The 5 T cell receptor beta chains in this list originate from one sample, sequenced in a study of cytomegalovirus exposure and HLA in healthy donors. The PCR ran on 60 Vbeta and 13 Jbeta primers. Some clones are missing from TCRdb's copy, which holds only in-frame ones; the method was immunoSEQ multiplex PCR. Its clone listing holds tens of thousands of clones. Material for sequencing was PBMCs. All receptors derive from a male donor in good health and CMV-seronegative.

On this clone: Within the sample, other DNA sequences also encode this same CDR3. The chain links TRBV2 to TRBJ2-2; 11 nucleotides align to TRBD1. The CDR3 covers 14 residues. The J segment lost 6 bases and the V segment lost 8 bases, leaving 5 bases of the junction unmatched. Germline-derived CDR1 and CDR2 are SNHLY and FYNNEI. The CDR3 nucleotides read TGTGCCAGCGGGGGACAGGGGGGAGCCGGGGAGCTGTTTTTT. Translating it yields CASGGQGGAGELFF.

This chain links TRBV10-3 with TRBJ2-5; 8 bases map to TRBD2. The J segment lost 2 bases and the V segment lost 4 bases, leaving 6 bases of the junction unmatched. This CDR3 has 15 residues. The V gene's germline CDR1 is ENHRY and CDR2 SYGVKD. This CDR3 reads CAISALGGVQETQYF. Written as DNA, the CDR3 is TGTGCCATCAGTGCCCTCGGGGGGGTACAAGAGACCCAGTACTTC.

The chain uses TRBV12-5 and TRBJ2-7; tentatively, D is TRBD2 (6 bases). The CDR3 is 14 residues long. V lost 5 bases and J 4 bases, leaving 15 bases between the germline ends. The V gene's germline CDR1 is LGHNT and CDR2 FRNRAP. CDR3 in DNA: TGTGCTAGTGGTAGAGGGGACTGGGAGTACGAGCAGTACTTC. Residues: CASGRGDWEYEQYF.

This chain connects TRBV28 to TRBJ1-2; 8 bases map to TRBD1. The CDR3 spans 15 residues. V lost 5 bases, J lost 5 bases, and 10 bases stayed unmatched. Germline CDR1 and CDR2: MDHEN and SYDVKM. The CDR3 sequence: CASSISPGQDYGYTF. For the CDR3, the DNA is TGTGCCAGCAGTATCTCCCCGGGACAGGATTATGGCTACACCTTC.

This chain uses TRBV19 with TRBJ2-1; the D gene is possibly TRBD2 (5 bases). Trimming removed 4 bases from V and 4 bases from J, with 5 bases in between. Germline values: CDR1 LNHDA, CDR2 SQIVND (reference sequence). The CDR3 loop spans 12 amino acids. The CDR3 DNA sequence: TGTGCCAGTAGTAAGCGGTACAATGAGCAGTTCTTC. Encoded protein: CASSKRYNEQFF.